This record covers a single T cell receptor beta chain. The antigen is not known. A read error may produce the germline difference seen at one junction end. The data were obtained in a study of tumor and adjacent non-tumor tissue in lung cancer. Looking at the study overall: Stage I to III disease affected about nine men and roughly five women aged about 31 to 76.

Study-level results: Tumor repertoires had a smaller top 100 clone share than normal lung. TCR diversity was significantly greater in tumor than normal lung tissue.

Per the germline V gene, CDR1 is MNHNY and CDR2 is SVGAGI (reference sequence). This CDR3 contains 13 residues. TCRbeta libraries were built with three rounds of nested PCR, modified from ARM-PCR. A single record per CDR3 protein comes from TCRdb applying MiXCR to the multiplex PCR reads. Counted here are some 100,000 distinct CDR3 sequences, about 80% occurring once; the ten biggest clones make up about 30%. The template was RNA from unsorted bulk tissue. Distant lung tissue was collected more than 3 cm away from the tumor edge. This clonotype was obtained from a man between 60 and 70 years old with small cell lung cancer. Sequencing used distant non-tumor lung tissue. This rearrangement joins TRBV6-6 to TRBJ2-2; D may be TRBD2 (5 bases). The CDR3 region is CASNRSNTGELFF. CDR3 bases: TGTGCCAGCAATAGATCGAACACCGGGGAGCTCTTTTTT.